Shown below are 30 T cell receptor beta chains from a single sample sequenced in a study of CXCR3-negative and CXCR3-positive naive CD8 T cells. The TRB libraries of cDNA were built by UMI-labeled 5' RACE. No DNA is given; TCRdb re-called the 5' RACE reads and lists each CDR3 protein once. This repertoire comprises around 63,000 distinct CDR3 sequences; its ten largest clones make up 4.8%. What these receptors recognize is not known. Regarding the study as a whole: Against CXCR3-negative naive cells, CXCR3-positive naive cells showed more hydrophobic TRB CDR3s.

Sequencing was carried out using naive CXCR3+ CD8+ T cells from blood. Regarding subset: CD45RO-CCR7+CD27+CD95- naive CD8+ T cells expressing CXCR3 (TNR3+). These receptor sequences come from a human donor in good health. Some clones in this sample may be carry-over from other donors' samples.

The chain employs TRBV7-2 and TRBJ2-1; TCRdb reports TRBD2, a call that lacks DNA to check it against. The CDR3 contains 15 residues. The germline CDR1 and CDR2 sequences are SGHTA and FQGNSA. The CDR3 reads CASSSGLAGSGEQFF.

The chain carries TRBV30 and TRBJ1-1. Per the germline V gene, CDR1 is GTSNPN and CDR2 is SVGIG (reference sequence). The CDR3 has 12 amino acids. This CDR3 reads CAWSLGNTEAFF.

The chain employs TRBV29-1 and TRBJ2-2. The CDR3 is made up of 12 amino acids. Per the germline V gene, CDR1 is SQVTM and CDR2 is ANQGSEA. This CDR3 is CSGLIGSGELFF.

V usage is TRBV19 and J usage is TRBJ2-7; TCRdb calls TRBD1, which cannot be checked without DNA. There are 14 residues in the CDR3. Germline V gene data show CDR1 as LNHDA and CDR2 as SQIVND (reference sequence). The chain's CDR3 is CASSGKGKVYEQYF.

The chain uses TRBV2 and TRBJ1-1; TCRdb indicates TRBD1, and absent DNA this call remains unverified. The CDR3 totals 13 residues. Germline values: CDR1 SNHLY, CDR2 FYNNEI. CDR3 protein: CASRDRGGTEAFF.

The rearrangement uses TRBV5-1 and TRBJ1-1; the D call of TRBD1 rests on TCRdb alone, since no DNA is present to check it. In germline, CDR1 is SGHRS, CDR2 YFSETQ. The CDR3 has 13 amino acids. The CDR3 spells CASHLGGYTEAFF.

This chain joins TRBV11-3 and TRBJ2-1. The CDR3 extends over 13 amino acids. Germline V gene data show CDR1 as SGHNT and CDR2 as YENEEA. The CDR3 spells CASSQDGYNEQFF.

CDR3 loop: CASSEYGTVNEQFF. This chain uses TRBV25-1 with TRBJ2-1; without DNA, the TCRdb call of TRBD1 cannot be checked. The CDR3 sequence is 14 residues long. Looked up from germline, CDR1 is MGHDK and CDR2 is SYGVNS.

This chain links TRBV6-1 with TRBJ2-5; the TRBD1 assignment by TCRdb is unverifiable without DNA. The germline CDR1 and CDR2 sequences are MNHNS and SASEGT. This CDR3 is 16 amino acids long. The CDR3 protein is CASSERDSSAIETQYF.

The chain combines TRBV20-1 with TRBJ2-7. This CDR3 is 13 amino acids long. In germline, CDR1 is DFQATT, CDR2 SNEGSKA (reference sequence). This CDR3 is CSARPGAHYEQYF.

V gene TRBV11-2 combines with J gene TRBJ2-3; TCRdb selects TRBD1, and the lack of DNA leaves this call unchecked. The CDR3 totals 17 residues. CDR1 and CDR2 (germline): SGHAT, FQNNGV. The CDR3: CASSLWGNSGLAIRLDF. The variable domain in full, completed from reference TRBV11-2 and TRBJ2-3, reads EAGVAQSPRYKIIEKRQSVAFWCNPISGHATLYWYQQILGQGPKLLIQFQNNGVVDDSQLPKDRFSAERLKGVDSTLKIQPAKLEDSAVYLCASSLWGNSGLAIRLDFGPGTRLTVL.

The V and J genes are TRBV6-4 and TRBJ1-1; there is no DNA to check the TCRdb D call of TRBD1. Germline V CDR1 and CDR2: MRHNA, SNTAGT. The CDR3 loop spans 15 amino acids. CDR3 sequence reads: CASSADSGGGREAFF.

This CDR3 is CGGGPTDTQYF. The chain is built from TRBV29-1 and TRBJ2-3; TCRdb names TRBD1, which stays unverified in the absence of DNA. The CDR3 is 11 amino acids. Germline V gene lookup returns CDR1 SQVTM and CDR2 ANQGSEA.

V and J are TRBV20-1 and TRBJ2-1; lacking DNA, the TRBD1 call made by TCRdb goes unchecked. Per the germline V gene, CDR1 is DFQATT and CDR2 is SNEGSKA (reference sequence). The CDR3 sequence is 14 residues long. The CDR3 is CSARGVGQMNEQFF.

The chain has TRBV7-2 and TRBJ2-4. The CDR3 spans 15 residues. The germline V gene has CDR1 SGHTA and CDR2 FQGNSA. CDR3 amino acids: CASSLDGFAKNIQYF.

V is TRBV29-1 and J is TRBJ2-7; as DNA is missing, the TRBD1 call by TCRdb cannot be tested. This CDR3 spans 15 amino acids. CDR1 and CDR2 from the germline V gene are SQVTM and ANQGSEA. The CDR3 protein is CSVWGVRVSTYEQYF.

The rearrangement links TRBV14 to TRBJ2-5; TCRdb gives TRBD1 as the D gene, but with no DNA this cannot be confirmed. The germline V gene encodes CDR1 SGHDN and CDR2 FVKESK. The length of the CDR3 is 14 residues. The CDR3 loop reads CASSPGTWPETQYF.

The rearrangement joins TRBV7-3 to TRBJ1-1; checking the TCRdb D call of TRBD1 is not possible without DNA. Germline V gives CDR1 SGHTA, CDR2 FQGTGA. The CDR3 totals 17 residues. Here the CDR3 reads CASSLTGGAPQNTEAFF.

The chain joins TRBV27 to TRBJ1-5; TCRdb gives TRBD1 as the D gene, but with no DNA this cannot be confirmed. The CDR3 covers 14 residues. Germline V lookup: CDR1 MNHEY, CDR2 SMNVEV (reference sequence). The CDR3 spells CASSPGQGAQPQHF.

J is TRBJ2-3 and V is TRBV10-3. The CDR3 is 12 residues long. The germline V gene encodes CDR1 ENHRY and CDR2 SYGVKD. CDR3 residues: CATREGTDTQYF.

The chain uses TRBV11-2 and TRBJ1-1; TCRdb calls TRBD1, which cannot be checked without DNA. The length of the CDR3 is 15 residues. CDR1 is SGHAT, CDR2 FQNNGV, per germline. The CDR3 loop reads CASSLTPTGNTEAFF.

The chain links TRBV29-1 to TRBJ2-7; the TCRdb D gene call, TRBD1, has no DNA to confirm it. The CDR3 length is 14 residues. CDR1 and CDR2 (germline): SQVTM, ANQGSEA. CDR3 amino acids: CSVERDSPSYEQYF.

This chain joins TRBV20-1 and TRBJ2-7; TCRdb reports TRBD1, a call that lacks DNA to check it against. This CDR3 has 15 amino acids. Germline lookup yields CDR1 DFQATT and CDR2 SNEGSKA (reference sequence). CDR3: CSARDPDRGLYEQYF.

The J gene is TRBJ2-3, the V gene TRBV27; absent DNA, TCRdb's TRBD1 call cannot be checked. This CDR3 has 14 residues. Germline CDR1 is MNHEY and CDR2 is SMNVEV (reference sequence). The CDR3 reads CASGDRGVSDTQYF.

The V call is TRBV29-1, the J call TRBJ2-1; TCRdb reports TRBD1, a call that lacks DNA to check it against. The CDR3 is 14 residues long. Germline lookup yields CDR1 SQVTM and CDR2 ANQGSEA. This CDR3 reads CSVVGTGFDNEQFF.

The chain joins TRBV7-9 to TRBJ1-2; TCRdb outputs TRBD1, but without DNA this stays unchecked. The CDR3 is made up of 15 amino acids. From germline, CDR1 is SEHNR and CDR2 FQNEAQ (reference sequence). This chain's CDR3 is CASSFERGDPYGYTF.

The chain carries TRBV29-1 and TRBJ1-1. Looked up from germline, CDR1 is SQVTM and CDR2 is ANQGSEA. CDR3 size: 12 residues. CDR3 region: CSVLEANTEAFF. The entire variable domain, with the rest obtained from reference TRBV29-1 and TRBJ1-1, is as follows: SAVISQKPSRDICQRGTSLTIQCQVDSQVTMMFWYRQQPGQSLTLIATANQGSEATYESGFVIDKFPISRPNLTFSTLTVSNMSPEDSSIYLCSVLEANTEAFFGQGTRLTVV.

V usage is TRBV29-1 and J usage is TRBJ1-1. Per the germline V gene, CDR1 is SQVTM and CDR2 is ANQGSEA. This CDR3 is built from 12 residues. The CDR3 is CSVEGLAAEAFF.

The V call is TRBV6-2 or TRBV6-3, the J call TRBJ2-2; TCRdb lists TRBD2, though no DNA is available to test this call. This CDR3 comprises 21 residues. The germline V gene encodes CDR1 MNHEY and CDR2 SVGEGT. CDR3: CASSYSLFGPGTSENTGELFF.

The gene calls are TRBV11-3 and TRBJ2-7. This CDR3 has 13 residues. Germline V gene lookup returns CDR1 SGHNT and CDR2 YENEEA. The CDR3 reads CASSLGSSYEQYF.